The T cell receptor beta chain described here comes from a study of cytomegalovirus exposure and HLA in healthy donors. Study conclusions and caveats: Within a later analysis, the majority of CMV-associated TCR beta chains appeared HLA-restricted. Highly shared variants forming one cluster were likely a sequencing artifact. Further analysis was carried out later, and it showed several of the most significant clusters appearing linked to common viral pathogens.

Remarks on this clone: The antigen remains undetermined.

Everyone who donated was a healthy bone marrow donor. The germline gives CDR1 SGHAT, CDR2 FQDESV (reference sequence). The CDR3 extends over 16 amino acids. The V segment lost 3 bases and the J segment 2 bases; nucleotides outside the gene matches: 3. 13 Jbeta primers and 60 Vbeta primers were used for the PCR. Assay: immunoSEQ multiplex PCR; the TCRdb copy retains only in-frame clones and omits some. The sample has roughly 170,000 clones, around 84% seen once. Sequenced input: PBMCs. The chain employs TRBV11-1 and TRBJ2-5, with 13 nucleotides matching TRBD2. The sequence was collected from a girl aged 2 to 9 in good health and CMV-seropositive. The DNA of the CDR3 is TGTGCCAGCAGCTTCGGGACTAGCGGGGAGCAAGAGACCCAGTACTTC. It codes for CASSFGTSGEQETQYF.